The clone carrying this T cell receptor beta chain has only a few counts. Its target is unknown. Germline lookup yields CDR1 SGDLS and CDR2 YYNGEE. The V end was cut by 1 base, the J end by 6 bases, with 14 bases between. The CDR3 is 14 amino acids. The investigators reverse transcribed all of the isolated RNA, so they sequenced expressed TCRB transcripts. For naive, central memory and regulatory T cell samples, reads averaged approximately 3.6 million. Sequencing used immunoSEQ multiplex PCR; TCRdb keeps in-frame clones, though not all of them. The sample consists of 620,000 or so clones, about a sixth of them appearing once. The sample comes from a study of beta chain features in type 1 diabetes. Study-wide results and caveats: Reduced insertions and increased deletions marked VDJ junctions in type 1 diabetes patients.

Material for sequencing was naive CD4+ T cells from blood. J is TRBJ2-7 and V is TRBV9, with TRBD2 as a possible D gene (5 bases). The clonotype comes from a man between 18 and 35 years old in good health. The CDR3 sequence: CASSVMSSSFEQYF. CDR3 DNA sequence: TGTGCCAGCAGCGTAATGTCTAGCAGCTTCGAGCAGTACTTC.